This TCR beta chain stems from a study of T cell repertoires in cytomegalovirus infection. MiXCR, applied by TCRdb to the reads, yields one record per CDR3 protein. The sample carries about a million distinct CDR3 sequences, around 32% recorded once. As to this clonotype: The antigen remains unidentified.

This sample comprised cultured CD8+ T cells from PBMCs, obtained from culture after CMV antigen stimulation. The receptor was isolated from a human donor in good health (CMV status not recorded). Some clones in this sample may be carry-over from other donors' samples.

The CDR3 here is CASGLDSYNEQFF. The CDR3 DNA reads TGTGCCAGCGGTCTTGACAGTTACAATGAGCAGTTCTTC. The rearrangement joins TRBV27 to TRBJ2-1; D perhaps matches TRBD1 (5 bases). Germline values: CDR1 MNHEY, CDR2 SMNVEV (reference sequence). Trimming removed 8 bases from V and 4 bases from J, with 12 bases in between. The CDR3 is 13 residues long.